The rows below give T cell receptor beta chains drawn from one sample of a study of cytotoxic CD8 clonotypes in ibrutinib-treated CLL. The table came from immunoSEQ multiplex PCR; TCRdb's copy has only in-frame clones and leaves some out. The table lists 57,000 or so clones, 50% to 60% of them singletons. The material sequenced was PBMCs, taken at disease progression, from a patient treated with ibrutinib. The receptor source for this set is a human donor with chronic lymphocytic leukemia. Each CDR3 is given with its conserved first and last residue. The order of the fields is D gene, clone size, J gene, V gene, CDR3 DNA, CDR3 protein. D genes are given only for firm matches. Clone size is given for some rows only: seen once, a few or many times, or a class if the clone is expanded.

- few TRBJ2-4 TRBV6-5 TGTGCCAGCTCGACTGGCGGAGCCAAAAACATTCAGTACTTC CASSTGGAKNIQYF
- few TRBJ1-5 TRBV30 TGTGCCTGGAGTGGTGTAGCGGGGAATCAGCCCCAGCATTTT CAWSGVAGNQPQHF
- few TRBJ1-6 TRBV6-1 TGTGCCAGCAGTGTTGAGGGTGGCGGTTCACCCCTCCACTTT CASSVEGGGSPLHF
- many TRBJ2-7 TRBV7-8 TGTGCCAGCAGCGCCCACCCAGGGAGTTACTACGAGCAGTACTTC CASSAHPGSYYEQYF
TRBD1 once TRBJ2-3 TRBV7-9 TGTGCCAGCAGCTTCGGGACAGGGATCGCAGATACGCAGTATTTT CASSFGTGIADTQYF
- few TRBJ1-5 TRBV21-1 TGTGCCAGCAGCGACGAAACAGCTTCAACCAATCAGCCCCAGCATTTT CASSDETASTNQPQHF
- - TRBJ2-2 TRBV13 TGTGCCAGCAGGGAAACCACCGGGGAGCTGTTTTTT CASRETTGELFF
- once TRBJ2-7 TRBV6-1 TGTGCCAATCAATCAGACCAGACTTCCTACGAGCAGTACTTC CANQSDQTSYEQYF
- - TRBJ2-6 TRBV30 TGTGCCTGGACGTCAGATCTGATCTCTGGGGCCAACGTCCTGACTTTC CAWTSDLISGANVLTF
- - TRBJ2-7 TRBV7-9 TGTGCCAGCAGAGTAGGGTCTTCCGAGCAGTACTTC CASRVGSSEQYF
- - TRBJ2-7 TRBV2 TGTGCCAGCATAGGGCAGTACTACGAGCAGTACTTC CASIGQYYEQYF
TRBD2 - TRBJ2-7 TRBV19 TGTGCCAGTAGTATAGGCGGGCTAGCGGGGACCTACGAGCAGTACTTC CASSIGGLAGTYEQYF
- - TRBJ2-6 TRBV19 TGTGCCAGTACCCCCGGTCGGGCATACGTCCTGACTTTC CASTPGRAYVLTF
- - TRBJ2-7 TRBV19 TGTGCCAGTAGTATGGTAGGACTAATATACGAGCAGTACTTC CASSMVGLIYEQYF
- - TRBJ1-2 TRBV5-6 TGTGCCAGCAGCATTCTACAGGGTAGAGGCACCTTC CASSILQGRGTF
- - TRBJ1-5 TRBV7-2 TGTGCCAGCAGCTTAGTACTTTACGAGCCCCAGCATTTT CASSLVLYEPQHF
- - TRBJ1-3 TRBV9 TGTGCCAGCAGCGTTTCTGGCGTAAGATTAGTTGGAAACACCATATATTTT CASSVSGVRLVGNTIYF
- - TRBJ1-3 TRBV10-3 TGTGCCATCAGTGAGTCGAATTTGGACACTCTGGGGAACACCATATATTTT CAISESNLDTLGNTIYF
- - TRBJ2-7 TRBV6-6 TGTGCCAGCACCCCGACAGGCAGCTACGAGCAGTACTTC CASTPTGSYEQYF
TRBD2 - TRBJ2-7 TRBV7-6 TGTGCCAGCAGCCATGGGGGGGGCGAGCAGTACTTC CASSHGGGEQYF
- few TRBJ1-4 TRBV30 TGTGCCTGGGCTGATCCTGAAAAACTGTTTTTT CAWADPEKLFF
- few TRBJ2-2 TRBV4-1 TGCGCCAGCAGCCAAGCCGGGACCCTGCTTGGGGAGCTGTTTTTT CASSQAGTLLGELFF
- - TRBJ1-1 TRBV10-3 TGTGCCATCAGTGAGCGCCGGACGGAGAACACTGAAGCTTTCTTT CAISERRTENTEAFF
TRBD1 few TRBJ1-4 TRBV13 TGTGCCAGCAGCGACCGGGACAGTTATAATGAAAAACTGTTTTTT CASSDRDSYNEKLFF
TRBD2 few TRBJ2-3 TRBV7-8 TGTGCCAGCACTTTCCGACCCAATCTAGCGGAGAGCACAGATACGCAGTATTTT CASTFRPNLAESTDTQYF
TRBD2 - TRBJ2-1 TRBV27 TGTGCCAGCAGTTTAGCGGGAGTTGGTAACAATGAGCAGTTCTTC CASSLAGVGNNEQFF
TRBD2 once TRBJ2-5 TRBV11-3 TGTGCCAGCAGCTTAGATCACGGGACTAGCGGGTGGTACCAAGAGACCCAGTACTTC CASSLDHGTSGWYQETQYF
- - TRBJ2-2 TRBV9 TGTGCCAGCAGCGCCCAGCAGTCCCGGGAGCTGTTTTTT CASSAQQSRELFF
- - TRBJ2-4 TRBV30 TGTGCCTGGACCGTAGTAAGGGGCGGAAACATTCAGTACTTC CAWTVVRGGNIQYF
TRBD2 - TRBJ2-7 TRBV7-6 TGTGCCAGCAGTCCTGTAGCGGGAGGTGCCTACGAGCAGTACTTC CASSPVAGGAYEQYF
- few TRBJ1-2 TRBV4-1 TGCGCCAGCAGCCAAGTATCCGGTGGTGGCTACACCTTC CASSQVSGGGYTF
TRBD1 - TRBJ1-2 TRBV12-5 TGTGCTAGTGGACCTAATCCGGGACAGCTGTATGGCTACACCTTC CASGPNPGQLYGYTF
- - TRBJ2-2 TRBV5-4 TGTGCCAGCAGCCATAGACAGACCGAGGGCGGGGAGCTGTTTTTT CASSHRQTEGGELFF
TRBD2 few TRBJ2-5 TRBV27 TGTGCCAGCAGGGCGGGAGGCAGCCAAGAGACCCAGTACTTC CASRAGGSQETQYF
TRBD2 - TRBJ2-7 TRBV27 TGTGCCAGCAGTCCCCGGGCGGGGGGCGACTACGAGCAGTACTTC CASSPRAGGDYEQYF
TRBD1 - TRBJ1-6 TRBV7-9 TGTGCCAGCAGCTCCACCGGGACAGGGACCTCACCCCTCCACTTT CASSSTGTGTSPLHF
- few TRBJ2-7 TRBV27 TGTGCCAGCAGTTTGTACGGTTCCTACGAGCAGTACTTC CASSLYGSYEQYF
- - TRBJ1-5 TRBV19 TGTGCCAGTAATCCCCGGACAGATTTACGGGAGAGGCCCCAGCATTTT CASNPRTDLRERPQHF
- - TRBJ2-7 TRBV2 TGTGCCAGCAGTGAAGAGTTTGCCTACGAGCAGTACTTC CASSEEFAYEQYF
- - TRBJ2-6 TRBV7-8 TGTGCCAGCAGGAGACAGTCGAGAGGGGCCAACGTCCTGACTTTC CASRRQSRGANVLTF
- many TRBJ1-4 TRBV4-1 TGCGCCAGCAGCCAAGGCGGGGTTAATGAAAAACTGTTTTTT CASSQGGVNEKLFF
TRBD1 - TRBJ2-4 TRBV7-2 TGTGCCAGCAGCCCCCAGACAGGGGGGAAAAACATTCAGTACTTC CASSPQTGGKNIQYF
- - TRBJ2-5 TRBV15 TGTGCCACCAGCAGGGTGGGGTATTCAGGCCAAGAGACCCAGTACTTC CATSRVGYSGQETQYF
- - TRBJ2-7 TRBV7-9 TGTGCCAGCAGCCAGGACAGCCCGCCCTACGAGCAGTACTTC CASSQDSPPYEQYF
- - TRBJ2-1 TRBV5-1 TGCGCCAGCAGCGCAACAGGGAATGAGCAGTTCTTC CASSATGNEQFF
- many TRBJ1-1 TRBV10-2 TGCGCCAGCTGGGCCGGACTTTCGAACACTGAAGCTTTCTTT CASWAGLSNTEAFF
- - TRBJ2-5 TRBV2 TGTGCCAGCAGTGAACAGCGGGACCAAGAGACCCAGTACTTC CASSEQRDQETQYF
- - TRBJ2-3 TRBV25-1 TGTGCCAGCAGGCAGTATAGCACAGATACGCAGTATTTT CASRQYSTDTQYF
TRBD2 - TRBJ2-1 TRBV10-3 TGTGCCATCAGCTATGGACTAGCGGGGGAAAATGAGCAGTTCTTC CAISYGLAGENEQFF
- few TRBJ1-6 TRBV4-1 TGCGCCAGCAGCCAAGTAAATTCACCCCTCCACTTT CASSQVNSPLHF
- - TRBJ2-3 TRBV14 TGTGCCAGCAGCCAAGGTCGGCACACAGATACGCAGTATTTT CASSQGRHTDTQYF
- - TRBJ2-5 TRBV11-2 TGTGCCAGCAGCTTCGGGCTAGGCCCTGGGCAAGAGACCCAGTACTTC CASSFGLGPGQETQYF
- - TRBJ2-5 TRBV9 TGTGCCAGCAGCAGACAAGGGGGGAAACAAGAGACCCAGTACTTC CASSRQGGKQETQYF
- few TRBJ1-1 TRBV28 TGTGCCAGCAATTTCGGGGGGCGAACTGAAGCTTTCTTT CASNFGGRTEAFF